This T cell receptor beta chain was identified during a study of beta chain features in type 1 diabetes. Germline V CDR1 and CDR2: SQVTM, ANQGSEA. V shed 5 bases, J shed 0 bases, and the junction held 9 bases outside the gene matches. CDR3 length: 15 amino acids. The whole isolated RNA underwent reverse transcription, so sequencing captured expressed TCRB transcripts. Sequencing was performed with immunoSEQ multiplex PCR; in TCRdb, only in-frame clones are kept and a portion is missing. The sample lists over 350,000 clones, roughly 15% occurring once. The chain carries TRBV29-1 and TRBJ2-7; TRBD1 agrees at 8 bases. This receptor was identified in a woman aged 18-29 years in good health. The specimen sequenced was naive CD4+ T cells from blood. The CDR3 DNA sequence: TGCAGCGTTCAGTTTGGGACAGGATACTCCTACGAGCAGTACTTC. Translation: CSVQFGTGYSYEQYF.